These 13 T cell receptor beta chains came from one sample sequenced in a study of cytomegalovirus exposure and HLA in healthy donors. TCRdb keeps only in-frame clones here, not all; method: immunoSEQ multiplex PCR. The sample contains approximately 180,000 clones, 86% of which appear only once. The sequenced sample was PBMCs. These TCRs come from a woman aged 18 to 35 in good health and CMV-seronegative.

The chain recombines TRBV5-4 with TRBJ1-2; 8 bases align to TRBD1. Unmatched junction bases numbered 6, after V lost 1 base and J lost 7 bases. The germline CDR1 and CDR2 sequences are SGHNT and YYREEE (reference sequence). The CDR3 runs to 14 residues. CDR3: CASSLPGGSGGYTF. For the CDR3, the DNA is TGTGCCAGCAGCTTGCCAGGGGGCTCGGGTGGCTACACCTTC. Together with reference TRBV5-4 and TRBJ1-2, the CDR3 gives the full variable domain: ETGVTQSPTHLIKTRGQQVTLRCSSQSGHNTVSWYQQALGQGPQFIFQYYREEENGRGNFPPRFSGLQFPNYSSELNVNALELDDSALYLCASSLPGGSGGYTFGSGTRLTVV.

The rearrangement links TRBV18 to TRBJ1-3; tentative D call: TRBD1 (5 bases). There are 16 residues in the CDR3. V lost 2 bases and J lost 0, with 11 bases in between. The germline V gene encodes CDR1 KGHSH and CDR2 LQKENI. The CDR3 nucleotides read TGTGCCAGCTCACCATCCGCGACAGCCTCTGGAAACACCATATATTTT. This sequence encodes CASSPSATASGNTIYF.

The chain uses TRBV30 and TRBJ1-2, with D perhaps matching TRBD1 (6 bases). The CDR3 length is 17 residues. V lost 2 bases, J lost 8 bases, and 27 bases lay in between. Per germline, CDR1 GTSNPN and CDR2 SVGIG (reference sequence). The CDR3, as DNA: TGTGCCTGGAGTCCGTTCGCTTCCGGGACACCCACGGGGGGCTACACCTTC. This encodes CAWSPFASGTPTGGYTF. The entire variable domain, with the rest obtained from reference TRBV30 and TRBJ1-2, is as follows: SQTIHQWPATLVQPVGSPLSLECTVEGTSNPNLYWYRQAAGRGLQLLFYSVGIGQISSEVPQNLSASRPQDRQFILSSKKLLLSDSGFYLCAWSPFASGTPTGGYTFGSGTRLTVV.

The gene calls are TRBV4-1 and TRBJ1-3; TRBD1 agrees at 7 bases. The CDR3 has 16 residues. Germline CDR1 reads MGHRA; CDR2 reads YSYEKL. J lost 4 bases, V lost 3 bases, and 9 bases had no gene match. The CDR3 loop is CASSQIQGTKGNTIYF. The CDR3 DNA follows: TGCGCCAGCAGCCAGATACAGGGGACGAAGGGAAACACCATATATTTT.

The chain combines TRBV7-8 with TRBJ2-6; tentatively, D is TRBD1 (5 bases). The length of the CDR3 is 15 residues. The germline V gene encodes CDR1 SGHVS and CDR2 FQNEAQ. V lost 3 bases and J 2 bases, leaving 8 bases between the germline ends. The CDR3 is CASSLWGTGANVLTF. In nucleotides, the CDR3 is TGTGCCAGCAGCTTGTGGGGCACTGGGGCCAACGTCCTGACTTTC.

This chain connects TRBV12-5 to TRBJ2-3, with D unresolved. CDR1 LGHNT and CDR2 FRNRAP come from the germline V gene. V was pared by 1 base and J by 9 bases, with 8 bases between. The CDR3 has 12 amino acids. The DNA of the CDR3 is TGTGCTAGTGGTTTGGAGTGGCAAACGCAGTATTTT. This translates into CASGLEWQTQYF.

This clone was counted only a few times. The CDR3 region is CASSIGRTYNEQFF. CDR3 DNA: TGTGCCAGTAGTATTGGCCGGACTTACAATGAGCAGTTCTTC. The chain joins TRBV19 to TRBJ2-1; perhaps TRBD2 as D (5 bases). In germline, CDR1 is LNHDA, CDR2 SQIVND (reference sequence). The CDR3 has 14 amino acids. Deletions cut 3 bases from V and 4 bases from J, with 10 bases between. Looking up the rest from reference TRBV19 and TRBJ2-1 gives the full variable domain: DGGITQSPKYLFRKEGQNVTLSCEQNLNHDAMYWYRQDPGQGLRLIYYSQIVNDFQKGDIAEGYSVSREKKESFPLTVTSAQKNPTAFYLCASSIGRTYNEQFFGPGTRLTVL.

V usage is TRBV7-2 and J usage is TRBJ2-5; D is perhaps TRBD1 (6 bases). CDR1 and CDR2 from the germline V gene are SGHTA and FQGNSA. V was cut by 4 bases and J by 4 bases, with 13 bases left in between. The CDR3 extends over 14 amino acids. The CDR3 is CASSSDRFSETQYF. As DNA, the CDR3 is TGTGCCAGCAGCTCAGACAGGTTTTCAGAGACCCAGTACTTC.

V usage is TRBV27 and J usage is TRBJ2-5, with D hard to call. CDR1 is MNHEY, CDR2 SMNVEV, per germline (reference sequence). V lost 0 bases, J lost 5 bases, and 16 bases lay in between. The CDR3 extends over 16 amino acids. The CDR3 spells CASSLSQRGLGETQYF. CDR3 DNA sequence: TGTGCCAGCAGTTTATCCCAGCGCGGATTGGGTGAGACCCAGTACTTC.

Details on this clone: One end of the junction does not line up with germline, which may come from a read error. The J gene is TRBJ2-4, the V gene TRBV19, with D possibly being TRBD1 (6 bases). This CDR3 region has 11 residues. The V gene's germline CDR1 is LNHDA and CDR2 SQIVND (reference sequence). The CDR3 protein is CATHTPQGLCF. The DNA of the CDR3 is TGTGCCACTCATACCCCCCAGGGGCTGTGCTTC.

The J gene is TRBJ2-3, the V gene TRBV6-1; a weak D match, TRBD2 (6 bases). CDR1 is MNHNS, CDR2 SASEGT, per germline. Trimming removed 6 bases from V and 3 bases from J, with 10 bases in between. The CDR3 sequence is 13 residues long. The CDR3, as DNA: TGTGCCAGCAGCCGACTAGGGACAGATACGCAGTATTTT. Translating gives CASSRLGTDTQYF.

This clone was detected once. V and J are TRBV27 and TRBJ2-3; TRBD2 aligns across 11 bases. CDR3 size: 15 residues. Germline CDR1 and CDR2: MNHEY and SMNVEV (reference sequence). After removal of 7 bases from V and 5 bases from J, the junction contained 8 bases not matched to a gene. For the CDR3, the DNA is TGTGCCAGCACCCTAGGGACTAGCGGTATAGATACGCAGTATTTT. Its protein is CASTLGTSGIDTQYF.

The chain carries TRBV5-4 and TRBJ2-1, with TRBD1 as a possible D gene (6 bases). The ends were cut back, 0 bases at V and 9 bases at J, with 10 bases in the middle. The length of the CDR3 is 13 residues. Per germline, CDR1 SGHNT and CDR2 YYREEE (reference sequence). Here the CDR3 reads CASSLDRVGEQFF. CDR3 bases: TGTGCCAGCAGCTTGGACAGGGTGGGTGAGCAGTTCTTC.